The 27 T cell receptor beta chains below come from one sample, sequenced in a study of technical replicates of blood from a few donors. Sequencing used immunoSEQ multiplex PCR; TCRdb keeps in-frame clones, though not all of them. The table has about 83,000 clones, 94% seen once. Material for sequencing was T cells isolated from PBMCs. The origin of the receptors is a human donor in good health.

J is TRBJ1-2 and V is TRBV5-4; D is possibly TRBD1 (6 bases). Trimming shortened V by 4 bases and J by 4 bases, and 14 bases separated the two germline ends. Germline V gene lookup returns CDR1 SGHNT and CDR2 YYREEE (reference sequence). The CDR3 has 14 amino acids. The CDR3 loop reads CASSQRTATYGYTF. Written as DNA, the CDR3 is TGTGCCAGCAGCCAGAGGACAGCAACCTATGGCTACACCTTC.

The chain carries TRBV2 and TRBJ2-2, with 11 bases lining up with TRBD2. V gave up 6 bases and J gave up 9 bases; unmatched junction bases: 9. The germline gives CDR1 SNHLY, CDR2 FYNNEI. This CDR3 is 15 amino acids long. The CDR3 region is CASRAGLAEARELFF. The CDR3 bases are TGTGCCAGCAGAGCGGGACTAGCGGAAGCCCGGGAGCTGTTTTTT.

The rearrangement uses TRBV5-4 and TRBJ2-5, with D maybe TRBD2 (6 bases). V lost 3 bases, J lost 7 bases, and 16 bases lay in between. Germline assignment: CDR1 SGHNT and CDR2 YYREEE (reference sequence). CDR3 length equals 14 residues. Written as DNA, the CDR3 is TGTGCCAGCAGCTGGGACTTGGGCATTGGGACCCAGTACTTC. Its translation: CASSWDLGIGTQYF.

The V and J genes are TRBV7-9 and TRBJ2-2; D is perhaps TRBD2 (5 bases). The CDR3 is made up of 13 amino acids. Trimming stripped 5 bases from V and 10 bases from J, with 14 bases between. CDR1 SEHNR and CDR2 FQNEAQ come from the germline V gene (reference sequence). The CDR3 loop is CASSPTIREELFF. The CDR3 nucleotides read TGTGCCAGCAGCCCGACTATTCGGGAGGAGCTGTTTTTT.

The chain combines TRBV4-1 with TRBJ1-3; TRBD1 matches at 8 bases. Germline trimming cut 2 bases from V and 4 bases from J; bases unmatched to any gene: 10. The CDR3 covers 17 residues. Germline loops: CDR1 MGHRA, CDR2 YSYEKL. In nucleotides, the CDR3 is TGCGCCAGCAGCCAACCCCAAAAGACAGGGGTAGGAAACACCATATATTTT. Residues: CASSQPQKTGVGNTIYF.

This clone was found once. CDR3 sequence: CASRGLAVKRELFF. The DNA of the CDR3 is TGTGCCAGCAGAGGACTAGCGGTCAAAAGGGAGCTGTTTTTT. This chain links TRBV6-5 with TRBJ2-2, with 10 bases that match TRBD2. The CDR3 sequence is 14 residues long. Per germline, CDR1 MNHEY and CDR2 SVGAGI. J gave up 9 bases and V 6 bases, and 7 bases lay outside the gene matches.

The chain combines TRBV7-9 with TRBJ1-1, with D hard to call. Between the trimmed V and J ends, which lost 5 bases and 0 bases, there was a span of 22 bases. The germline V gene encodes CDR1 SEHNR and CDR2 FQNEAQ (reference sequence). The CDR3 is 18 residues long. As DNA, the CDR3 is TGTGCCAGCAGCGGCCCCGGAAAGGAGGTGTGGATGAACACTGAAGCTTTCTTT. Residues: CASSGPGKEVWMNTEAFF.

This chain links TRBV20-1 with TRBJ2-3; weak D call: TRBD1 (5 bases). Germline-derived CDR1 and CDR2 are DFQATT and SNEGSKA (reference sequence). The CDR3 runs to 11 residues. Trimming stripped 8 bases from V and 4 bases from J, with 10 bases between. CDR3 sequence (DNA): TGCAGTACAGCAGGGTCAGATACGCAGTATTTT. Translation gives CSTAGSDTQYF.

The rearrangement joins TRBV7-9 to TRBJ2-5; no clear D. The germline gives CDR1 SEHNR, CDR2 FQNEAQ (reference sequence). Between the trimmed V and J ends, which lost 6 bases and 4 bases, there was a span of 9 bases. CDR3 length: 12 amino acids. The CDR3 reads CASRGPGETQYF. The CDR3 DNA reads as TGTGCCAGCAGGGGCCCAGGAGAGACCCAGTACTTC.

This chain uses TRBV28 with TRBJ2-4; perhaps TRBD1 as D (5 bases). CDR3 length equals 18 residues. V lost 6 bases to trimming and J lost 1 base, with 22 bases between them. The germline gives CDR1 MDHEN, CDR2 SYDVKM. CDR3 loop: CASRPKGARTYAKNIQYF. The DNA for the CDR3 is TGTGCCAGCAGACCAAAAGGGGCCAGAACCTACGCCAAAAACATTCAGTACTTC.

The chain uses TRBV9 and TRBJ1-5, with 9 bases that match TRBD1. CDR1 and CDR2 from the germline V gene are SGDLS and YYNGEE. Unmatched junction bases numbered 6, after V lost 3 bases and J lost 5 bases. The CDR3 sequence is 15 residues long. In nucleotides, the CDR3 is TGTGCCAGCAGCGGGCGGACAGGGGTAGATCAGCCCCAGCATTTT. Encoded protein: CASSGRTGVDQPQHF.

The chain couples TRBV5-4 to TRBJ2-7, with 8 nucleotides matching TRBD2. The CDR3 is made up of 14 amino acids. The trim removed 4 bases at V and 2 bases at J, leaving 5 bases unmatched. The germline V gene has CDR1 SGHNT and CDR2 YYREEE (reference sequence). CDR3 amino acids: CASSLSGTTYEQYF. The CDR3 DNA reads as TGTGCCAGCAGCCTTAGCGGGACTACCTACGAGCAGTACTTC.

This chain joins TRBV14 and TRBJ2-2, with TRBD2 as a possible D gene (7 bases). V was shortened by 2 bases and J by 5 bases, with 15 bases between the two germline ends. CDR1 is SGHDN and CDR2 is FVKESK in the germline V gene. The CDR3 length is 16 residues. CDR3 sequence (DNA): TGTGCCAGCAGCCAATTGCGACGGGGGGCAACCGGGGAGCTGTTTTTT. Translated, it gives CASSQLRRGATGELFF.

The V and J genes are TRBV6-6 and TRBJ1-5; D is perhaps TRBD1 (6 bases). The germline gives CDR1 MNHNY, CDR2 SVGAGI (reference sequence). The CDR3 length is 16 residues. The V and J ends lost 5 bases and 0 bases respectively, with 14 bases between them. The CDR3 DNA reads as TGTGCCAGCAGTGCGAACTCAGGGGATAGCAATCAGCCCCAGCATTTT. Translated: CASSANSGDSNQPQHF.

This clone appeared once. The chain carries TRBV21-1 and TRBJ2-1; the D segment call TRBD2 is taken from the table without a DNA check. TRBV21-1 is a pseudogene segment. The length of the CDR3 is 16 residues. The CDR3, as DNA: TGTGCCAGCATGGCCCGGGTGGTATCGCGCTACAATGAGCAGTTCTTC. This encodes CASMARVVSRYNEQFF.

V is TRBV27 and J is TRBJ2-7; TRBD2 matches 10 bases. The CDR3 is 15 amino acids. Germline V gene lookup returns CDR1 MNHEY and CDR2 SMNVEV (reference sequence). Losses at the gene ends were 6 bases for V and 4 bases for J; bases not matched to a gene: 9. In DNA form, the CDR3 reads TGTGCCAGCAGCAACCCGGGACTAGCGAGGTACGAGCAGTACTTC. This encodes CASSNPGLARYEQYF.

A single count supports this clone. Germline and junction disagree at one end, which may indicate a read error. J is TRBJ2-3 and V is TRBV12-5, with 9 nucleotides matching TRBD2. The CDR3 is made up of 13 amino acids. Germline CDR1 is LGHNT and CDR2 is FRNRAP. CDR3 coding DNA: TGTGCTAGTGGTCAGGGACTAGCAGAAACGCAGTATTTT. This encodes CASGQGLAETQYF.

The rearrangement joins TRBV10-3 to TRBJ1-1; D uncertain. This CDR3 region has 16 residues. Germline-derived CDR1 and CDR2 are ENHRY and SYGVKD. Deletions cut 3 bases from V and 0 bases from J, with 14 bases between. The CDR3 is CAISDLTPQVNTEAFF. The CDR3 nucleotides read TGTGCCATCAGTGACCTTACACCTCAGGTGAACACTGAAGCTTTCTTT.

This clone was counted a single time. The chain combines TRBV27 with TRBJ1-1; 7 positions match TRBD1. V was pared by 6 bases and J by 1 base, with 8 bases of the junction left unmatched. Germline lookup yields CDR1 MNHEY and CDR2 SMNVEV (reference sequence). The CDR3 contains 15 residues. The CDR3 DNA is TGTGCCAGCAGCTCGTCGGACAGGCGGAACACTGAAGCTTTCTTT. Its protein is CASSSSDRRNTEAFF.

The V and J genes are TRBV6-1 and TRBJ1-2, with 7 bases matching TRBD1. V dropped 0 bases and J dropped 4; count of bases not matched to a gene: 8. The length of the CDR3 is 16 residues. Germline V gene data show CDR1 as MNHNS and CDR2 as SASEGT. CDR3 amino acids: CASSEARTGVIYGYTF. The CDR3 bases are TGTGCCAGCAGTGAAGCCAGGACAGGAGTTATCTATGGCTACACCTTC.

The genes are TRBV13 and TRBJ2-3, with D perhaps matching TRBD1 (5 bases). Germline CDR1 and CDR2: PRHDT and FYEKMQ (reference sequence). The CDR3 contains 15 residues. Trimming took off 1 base at V and 3 bases at J, with 11 bases between the two ends. CDR3 sequence reads: CASSLDLPGTDTQYF. Written as DNA, the CDR3 is TGTGCCAGCAGCTTAGATTTGCCAGGGACAGATACGCAGTATTTT.

V gene TRBV12-5 combines with J gene TRBJ1-5, with TRBD1 matching 7 bases. The CDR3 loop spans 15 amino acids. In germline, CDR1 is LGHNT, CDR2 FRNRAP. J was trimmed by 0 bases and V by 5 bases; bases with no gene match: 4. DNA of the CDR3: TGTGCTAGTGGTAGAGACAGGGCTAGCAATCAGCCCCAGCATTTT. This sequence encodes CASGRDRASNQPQHF.

The J gene is TRBJ2-1, the V gene TRBV7-9; no clear D. Per the germline V gene, CDR1 is SEHNR and CDR2 is FQNEAQ (reference sequence). The CDR3 runs 13 residues. V was clipped by 5 bases and J by 7 bases, with 12 bases between them. The CDR3 nucleotides are TGTGCCAGCAGCCTCTATGACGGGAATGAGCAGTTCTTC. Amino acid sequence: CASSLYDGNEQFF.

The chain employs TRBV6-1 and TRBJ1-5; D uncertain. Trimming cost V 2 bases and J 0 bases, with 8 bases left between them. The CDR3 contains 15 residues. The germline gives CDR1 MNHNS, CDR2 SASEGT. Written as DNA, the CDR3 is TGTGCCAGCAGTGAAACACCAGGTAGCAATCAGCCCCAGCATTTT. Translated: CASSETPGSNQPQHF.

This chain joins TRBV5-6 and TRBJ1-1; no clear D gene. The CDR3 loop spans 12 amino acids. The germline V gene has CDR1 SGHDT and CDR2 YYEEEE. V was clipped by 2 bases and J by 2 bases, with 4 bases between them. The CDR3 region has the DNA TGTGCCAGCAGCTTCTCCAACACTGAAGCTTTCTTT. It translates to CASSFSNTEAFF.

The rearrangement links TRBV28 to TRBJ2-7; D gene ambiguous. Germline V lookup: CDR1 MDHEN, CDR2 SYDVKM. V shed 5 bases and J shed 3 bases, with 2 bases lying between them. The CDR3 has 10 residues. The CDR3 DNA is TGTGCCAGCAGTCTCTACGAGCAGTACTTC. Its translation: CASSLYEQYF.

The chain is built from TRBV9 and TRBJ1-4, with TRBD1 matching over 9 bases. The CDR3 spans 14 residues. The germline V gene encodes CDR1 SGDLS and CDR2 YYNGEE. V lost 2 bases and J lost 8; bases outside the gene matches: 4. The CDR3 protein is CASSVDRGKEKLFF. The CDR3 DNA is TGTGCCAGCAGCGTCGACAGGGGGAAAGAAAAACTGTTTTTT.